These 21 T cell receptor beta chains came from one sample sequenced in a study of blood T cell repertoires in COVID-19. The protocol was immunoSEQ multiplex PCR, while the TCRdb copy is restricted to in-frame clones and leaves out a portion. The sample shows 150,000 to 200,000 clones, 75% to 90% of them seen only once. Sequenced sample: peripheral blood. The receptors were gathered from an older woman with COVID-19, enrolled during active disease.

The chain uses TRBV7-8 and TRBJ2-1; D is undetermined. CDR1 and CDR2 from the germline V gene are SGHVS and FQNEAQ. CDR3 length equals 15 residues. The V end lost 4 bases, the J end lost 2 bases, and 12 bases lay between the germline ends. CDR3 in amino acids: CASSYTSPAYNEQFF. CDR3 nucleotides: TGTGCCAGCAGCTATACCTCCCCAGCCTACAATGAGCAGTTCTTC.

This chain links TRBV5-1 with TRBJ2-1, with D unclear. CDR1 is SGHRS and CDR2 is YFSETQ in the germline V gene. Trimming cost V 3 bases and J 5 bases, with 9 bases left between them. The CDR3 totals 13 residues. The CDR3 DNA reads TGCGCCAGCAGCTCAACGAACAACAATGAGCAGTTCTTC. This codes for CASSSTNNNEQFF.

The chain recombines TRBV19 with TRBJ2-3; TRBD2 matches at 12 bases. This CDR3 has 15 residues. V shed 8 bases and J 4 bases; nucleotides not matched to a gene: 7. The germline V gene encodes CDR1 LNHDA and CDR2 SQIVND (reference sequence). The CDR3 nucleotides are TGTGCCAGTCAAGAGACTAGCGGGAGATCAGATACGCAGTATTTT. Residues: CASQETSGRSDTQYF.

The chain employs TRBV11-3 and TRBJ2-1; 7 bases align to TRBD1. The CDR3 has 14 residues. After removal of 3 bases from V and 4 bases from J, the junction contained 3 bases not matched to a gene. The germline CDR1 and CDR2 sequences are SGHNT and YENEEA. Here the CDR3 DNA reads TGTGCCAGCAGCTTCAAGACAGGGTACAATGAGCAGTTCTTC. Protein product: CASSFKTGYNEQFF.

In the case of this clone: Germline and junction disagree at one end, which may indicate a read error. The chain is built from TRBV6-6 and TRBJ2-7, with 13 nucleotides matching TRBD2. Germline V lookup: CDR1 MNHNY, CDR2 SVGAGI (reference sequence). The CDR3 totals 13 residues. The CDR3 region has the DNA TGTGCCAGCAGTTCGGGGACTAGCGGGGACAGAGACTTC. This translates into CASSSGTSGDRDF.

This sequence joins TRBV6-5 and TRBJ1-3; D is possibly TRBD1 (6 bases). The germline gives CDR1 MNHEY, CDR2 SVGAGI. V shed 0 bases and J shed 7 bases, with 10 bases lying between them. This CDR3 is built from 14 residues. Written as DNA, the CDR3 is TGTGCCAGCAGTTACTCGACAGGTGTTAACACCATATATTTT. It translates to CASSYSTGVNTIYF.

The V and J genes are TRBV7-2 and TRBJ2-1; 7 bases fit TRBD2. CDR3 size: 18 residues. Trimming cost V 1 base and J 4 bases; bases outside gene matches: 13. Germline-derived CDR1 and CDR2 are SGHTA and FQGNSA. The CDR3 coding sequence is TGTGCCAGCAGCTTAGGGGGAGGCGGGGGACTAACATACAATGAGCAGTTCTTC. Translating gives CASSLGGGGGLTYNEQFF.

This sequence joins TRBV2 and TRBJ1-1; the match to TRBD1 covers 7 bases. CDR1 is SNHLY and CDR2 is FYNNEI in the germline V gene. V was clipped by 5 bases and J by 8 bases; unmatched bases: 8. There are 13 residues in the CDR3. Written as DNA, the CDR3 is TGTGCCAGCAGTCTTGACAGGGTCAGCGAAGCTTTCTTT. Its protein product is CASSLDRVSEAFF.

The count of this clone is one. The chain couples TRBV18 to TRBJ2-2; D uncertain. Per germline, CDR1 KGHSH and CDR2 LQKENI. V shed 3 bases and J shed 6 bases, with 8 bases lying between them. The CDR3 sequence is 13 residues long. CDR3 bases: TGTGCCAGCTCACCTGTAGAGCCCGGGGAGCTGTTTTTT. Translated, it gives CASSPVEPGELFF.

The chain is built from TRBV24-1 and TRBJ2-1, with TRBD1 matching over 8 bases. CDR1 and CDR2 (germline): KGHDR, SFDVKD. This CDR3 is built from 16 residues. Germline trimming cut 4 bases from V and 3 bases from J; bases unmatched to any gene: 7. The CDR3 is CATSESDRGGYNEQFF. As DNA, the CDR3 is TGTGCCACCAGTGAATCTGACAGGGGAGGCTACAATGAGCAGTTCTTC.

The chain uses TRBV11-2 and TRBJ2-2, with D perhaps matching TRBD2 (6 bases). The CDR3 covers 16 residues. The V end was cut by 2 bases, the J end by 7 bases, with 17 bases between. The V gene's germline CDR1 is SGHAT and CDR2 FQNNGV. The CDR3 region has the DNA TGTGCCAGCAGCTTATTGGCTAGCGCGAGGGTCGGGGAGCTGTTTTTT. Protein product: CASSLLASARVGELFF.

V usage is TRBV5-4 and J usage is TRBJ2-5; 7 nucleotides match TRBD2. Germline-derived CDR1 and CDR2 are SGHNT and YYREEE (reference sequence). CDR3 size: 19 residues. After removal of 4 bases from V and 3 bases from J, the junction contained 21 bases not matched to a gene. CDR3 DNA sequence: TGTGCCAGCAGCGAACTGGAGACTAGCATTGTATCCCTTAAAGAGACCCAGTACTTC. Translating gives CASSELETSIVSLKETQYF.

The chain is built from TRBV5-6 and TRBJ1-2, with D possibly matching TRBD1 (6 bases). The CDR3 extends over 13 amino acids. V was cut by 4 bases and J by 6 bases, with 13 bases left in between. Per germline, CDR1 SGHDT and CDR2 YYEEEE. This chain's CDR3 is CASSQQGLDGYTF. For the CDR3, the DNA is TGTGCCAGCAGCCAACAGGGATTGGATGGCTACACCTTC.

This clone appeared a few times. V and J are TRBV24-1 and TRBJ2-3; TRBD2 matches 10 bases. CDR1 and CDR2 (germline): KGHDR, SFDVKD. There are 15 residues in the CDR3. Losses at the gene ends were 9 bases for V and 4 bases for J; bases not matched to a gene: 9. The chain's CDR3 is CATGTSGTRPDTQYF. DNA for the CDR3: TGTGCCACCGGAACTAGCGGGACCCGCCCAGATACGCAGTATTTT.

The chain links TRBV19 to TRBJ1-5; unclear D gene. The CDR3 is made up of 13 amino acids. Germline-derived CDR1 and CDR2 are LNHDA and SQIVND (reference sequence). V was trimmed by 5 bases and J by 7 bases, leaving 12 bases between them. In DNA, the CDR3 is TGTGCCAGTAGTCTCCCGCTAGGACAGCCCCAGCATTTT. It is translated as CASSLPLGQPQHF. Variable domain in full (rest from reference TRBV19 and TRBJ1-5): DGGITQSPKYLFRKEGQNVTLSCEQNLNHDAMYWYRQDPGQGLRLIYYSQIVNDFQKGDIAEGYSVSREKKESFPLTVTSAQKNPTAFYLCASSLPLGQPQHFGDGTRLSIL.

The chain is built from TRBV7-9 and TRBJ1-2; TRBD1 matches at 9 bases. The trim removed 5 bases at V and 4 bases at J, leaving 5 bases unmatched. In germline, CDR1 is SEHNR, CDR2 FQNEAQ (reference sequence). The CDR3 runs to 14 residues. The CDR3 DNA follows: TGTGCCAGCAGCCCGACAGGGGGAGGCTATGGCTACACCTTC. Translated: CASSPTGGGYGYTF.

The gene calls are TRBV10-3 and TRBJ2-2; a weak D match, TRBD1 (5 bases). Per germline, CDR1 ENHRY and CDR2 SYGVKD. The CDR3 runs to 15 residues. V lost 4 bases, J lost 1 base, and 10 bases lay in between. The CDR3: CAISAGPMNTGELFF. Written as DNA, the CDR3 is TGTGCCATCAGTGCAGGGCCGATGAACACCGGGGAGCTGTTTTTT.

This clone turned up a few times. The genes are TRBV5-1 and TRBJ2-1; 10 bases match TRBD1. CDR1 is SGHRS and CDR2 is YFSETQ in the germline V gene. The V gene end was trimmed by 6 bases and the J gene end by 6 bases; junction bases not matched to a gene: 6. There are 14 residues in the CDR3. The CDR3 is CASTRDRGINEQFF. CDR3 DNA: TGCGCCAGCACCCGGGACAGGGGTATCAATGAGCAGTTCTTC.

The V and J genes are TRBV15 and TRBJ2-5, with 8 bases lining up with TRBD2. Trimming cost V 3 bases and J 2 bases; bases outside gene matches: 2. There are 14 residues in the CDR3. From germline, CDR1 is LNHNV and CDR2 YYDKDF (reference sequence). The CDR3 is CATSSTSGQETQYF. The DNA for the CDR3 is TGTGCCACCAGCAGCACTAGCGGTCAAGAGACCCAGTACTTC.

This chain joins TRBV5-3 and TRBJ1-1; D may be TRBD1 (6 bases). TRBV5-3 is an ORF, and what it does is uncertain. V lost 7 bases, J lost 10 bases, and 32 bases lay in between. This CDR3 contains 17 residues. CDR3 region: CARLHPPGKKKGEGAFF. CDR3 sequence (DNA): TGTGCCAGACTCCACCCACCTGGGAAGAAGAAGGGGGAGGGAGCTTTCTTT.

This clone was observed once. This chain joins TRBV24-1 and TRBJ2-3; 13 positions agree with TRBD2. Germline trimming cut 9 bases from V and 0 bases from J; bases unmatched to any gene: 8. This CDR3 is 17 amino acids long. The germline gives CDR1 KGHDR, CDR2 SFDVKD. Here the CDR3 DNA reads TGTGCCACCTCCGGGACTAGCGGGGAGTCTAGCACAGATACGCAGTATTTT. It encodes CATSGTSGESSTDTQYF.